Listed below are T cell receptor beta chains from one sample, sequenced in a study of blood T cells in healthy people across ages. One entry per CDR3 protein, called by TCRdb with MiXCR from the 5' RACE reads. Here the sample spans around 670,000 distinct CDR3 sequences, around 31% being singletons. The sequencing input was blood. Receptor source: a woman aged 80 or over in good health. Each CDR3 is given with its conserved first and last residue. The order of the fields is V gene, D gene, J gene, clone size, CDR3 DNA, CDR3 protein. The D gene is left open where the match is weak. Clone size is given for some rows only: seen once, a few or many times, or a class if the clone is expanded.

TRBV7-2	.	TRBJ1-2	once	TGTGCCAGCGGAGCGGGACAAGGCTATGGCTACACCTTC	CASGAGQGYGYTF
TRBV6-1	.	TRBJ2-7	.	TGTGCCAGCAGTCCCCTGGACAGTTACGAGCAGTACTTC	CASSPLDSYEQYF
TRBV5-4	.	TRBJ2-7	once	TGTGCCAGCAGCTTTACGCCGGGACACTCCTACGAGCAGTACTTC	CASSFTPGHSYEQYF
TRBV20-1	.	TRBJ2-2	many	TGCAGTGCTCCCGTGCGCCCCGGGGAGCTGTTTTTT	CSAPVRPGELFF
TRBV20-1	TRBD1	TRBJ1-1	.	TGCAGTGCTCAACAGGGGGCTAGAACTGAAGCTTTCTTT	CSAQQGARTEAFF
TRBV30	.	TRBJ2-1	many	TGTGCCTGGAGCCTTTTTAGGGATGAGCAGTTCTTC	CAWSLFRDEQFF
TRBV7-3	TRBD2	TRBJ2-3	many	TGTGCCAGCAGCCCACTAGCGGGGGGAAGAGATACGCAGTATTTT	CASSPLAGGRDTQYF
TRBV2	.	TRBJ2-2	few	TGTGCCATCCCGGCGGGGACAGTCAACACCGGGGAGCTGTTTTTT	CAIPAGTVNTGELFF
TRBV5-1	TRBD1	TRBJ2-6	many	TGCGCCAGCAGGAGGACAGGGGGCATAGAAGGGGCCAACGTCCTGACTTTC	CASRRTGGIEGANVLTF
TRBV20-1	TRBD1	TRBJ1-1	.	TGCAGTGCTAGACCAGGGACAGAGGACACTGAAGCTTTCTTT	CSARPGTEDTEAFF
TRBV5-1	TRBD1	TRBJ1-1	few	TGCGCCAGCAGCACACGGACAGGGATAAACACTGAAGCTTTCTTT	CASSTRTGINTEAFF
TRBV20-1	TRBD2	TRBJ2-3	many	TGCAGTGCTAGAGTCCGGGGGGGGAATACGCAGTATTTT	CSARVRGGNTQYF
TRBV29-1	.	TRBJ2-7	.	TGCAGCGTTGAAACAGGTCTTCACTCCTACAATGAGCAGTACTTC	CSVETGLHSYNEQYF
TRBV7-2	.	TRBJ2-1	.	TGTGCCAGCAGCTTAGATGTCAGCTCCTACAATGAGCAGTTCTTC	CASSLDVSSYNEQFF
TRBV30	TRBD1	TRBJ1-2	.	TGTGCCGCCGGGACAGACTATGGCTACACCTTC	CAAGTDYGYTF
TRBV20-1	.	TRBJ2-7	.	TGCAGTGCTAGAGATGGTTTTGGCAATGAGCAGTACTTC	CSARDGFGNEQYF
TRBV20-1	TRBD1	TRBJ2-1	many	TGCAGTGCGGGGGGACAGGAGTACAATGAGCAGTTCTTC	CSAGGQEYNEQFF
TRBV7-8	TRBD2	TRBJ2-3	many	TGTGCCAGCAGCCTGGGGGGGAACGTCGTAGATACGCAGTATTTT	CASSLGGNVVDTQYF
TRBV2	.	TRBJ1-2	.	TGTGCCAGCAGCCGGAGAGACGACACATTATTCTATGGCTACACCTTC	CASSRRDDTLFYGYTF
TRBV7-3	.	TRBJ2-1	few	TGTGCCGGCAGCTTAATCAGGAATGGACCCAATGAGCAGTTCTTC	CAGSLIRNGPNEQFF
TRBV2	.	TRBJ2-7	many	TGTGCCAGCAGTGCCCAACAGGGATCCGAGCAGTACTTC	CASSAQQGSEQYF
TRBV7-2	.	TRBJ1-1	few	TGTGCCAGCAGCTTAGTGTACAGCTCGAACACTGAAGCTTTCTTT	CASSLVYSSNTEAFF
TRBV12-3/TRBV12-4	.	TRBJ2-1	many	TGTGCCAGCAGTGAGGTCAGCAGGAATGCGCGCGAGCAGTTCTTC	CASSEVSRNAREQFF
TRBV7-2	TRBD2	TRBJ2-5	.	TGTGCCAGCAGCTCTAGCGGGGGGCCGGTTGAGACCCAGTACTTC	CASSSSGGPVETQYF
TRBV25-1	TRBD2	TRBJ2-1	.	TGTGCCAGCAGGACTCTTAGCGGGACGTACAATGAGCAGTTCTTC	CASRTLSGTYNEQFF
TRBV7-9	TRBD2	TRBJ2-3	few	TGTGCCAGCAGCTTACCGGCAAACGGGACTAGCAGCACAGATACGCAGTATTTT	CASSLPANGTSSTDTQYF